This T cell receptor beta chain was sequenced for a study of shared clonotypes between healthy human individuals. Study details: The study enrolled a couple of women and three men aged 18 to 49. Study findings and constraints: Relative to memory subsets, naive subsets generally showed larger estimated richness.

The split of CD4+ cells yielded CD45RA+ naive and CD45RA-negative memory subsets. A word on this clone: Its antigen is undetermined.

At the deep level, the assay was run. Only in-frame clones appear in the TCRdb table, and some are missing; sequencing was by immunoSEQ multiplex PCR. Of millions of clones listed, 90% to 95% were seen once; the top ten hold about 0.13%. The sample comprised naive CD4+ T cells sorted from blood. Stated subset: CD45RA+ positively selected. The receptor's source is a man younger than 35 in good health.

The DNA of the CDR3 is TGCGCCAGCAGTGCTAGCGCCACAGATACGCAGTATTTT. This codes for CASSASATDTQYF. The chain joins TRBV10-1 to TRBJ2-3; a possible D gene is TRBD2 (6 bases). The CDR3 spans 13 residues. Trimming took off 4 bases at V and 2 bases at J, with 7 bases between the two ends. Germline V gene sequence: CDR1 WNHNN, CDR2 SYGVQD (reference sequence).